This T cell receptor beta chain was identified during a study of T cell responses to AZD1222 COVID-19 vaccine. Findings of the study overall: Spike-specific TCR breadth and depth went up after people got two AZD1222 doses. Baseline seropositives among AZD1222 recipients totaled only five to seven. Nearly half of spike-specific TCRs reportedly go after variant regions that carry no mutations. Clonal diversity was possibly underestimated, and the donors were mostly white British, with more females.

About this clone itself: Its cognate antigen is unknown.

The germline V gene encodes CDR1 MNHEY and CDR2 SVGAGI. The CDR3 totals 15 residues. V dropped 0 bases and J dropped 6 bases, with 9 bases sitting between them. Measured with immunoSEQ multiplex PCR; TCRdb has only the in-frame clones, and not every one. The table lists approximately 130,000 clones, about 94% of them singletons. The clonotype originates from an adult in good health. This sample comprised peripheral blood, obtained on day 0 of AZD1222 vaccination. This chain joins TRBV6-5 and TRBJ1-6, with no clear D. As DNA, the CDR3 is TGTGCCAGCAGTTACTCCCCCCAGACTAATTCACCCCTCCACTTT. It translates to CASSYSPQTNSPLHF.